This T cell receptor beta chain is drawn from a study of siplizumab effects on memory and regulatory T cells (dated by TCRdb to the late 2010s). Regarding the complete study: The effect of the anti-CD2 antibody siplizumab on alloreactive T-cell subsets was examined in allogeneic mixed lymphocyte reactions constructed from human PBMCs. What the authors observed across the whole study: Siplizumab significantly lowered the cumulative frequency of alloreactive sequences that could be traced to unstimulated CD4+ memory T cells. Of the alloreactive CD4+ clones that could be mapped, the Treg-derived share averaged about 67% with siplizumab compared with under 35% in control reactions. A naive or memory phenotype could not be assigned to roughly 75-96% of proliferating CD4+ or CD8+ clones. Greater diversity appeared to be present in unstimulated naive T cells than in memory T cells, and a substantial contribution to the alloresponse seemed to be made by naive cells. No functional confirmation was obtained for the suppressive function of proliferating Tregs from siplizumab cultures. Because sequences at frequencies below about 10^-5 were poorly captured, only a minor fraction of alloreactive clones could be mapped back to unstimulated subsets.

Concerning this clone itself: Its antigen is unknown. No much larger clone is present one base from it, and per-base qualities are unavailable.

Sorted unstimulated T cells and proliferating T cells recovered from mixed lymphocyte reactions underwent TCRbeta CDR3 sequencing. Fresh whole blood from fewer than 12 HLA-typed healthy donors was used to isolate PBMCs. To map where alloreactive clones came from, CD4+ non-regulatory T cells in the unstimulated state were FACS-sorted. Libraries were made using the immunoSEQ multiplex PCR assay. Around 100,000 TCR templates per sample were assayed by the deep sequencing platform. Genomic DNA extracted from sorted T cells was used for TCRbeta CDR3 sequencing. For the original study's pipeline: The R programming language was used for clonal analysis of the TCRbeta CDR3 data. Comparing unstimulated samples against CFSE-low samples taken after the reaction was how alloreactive CD4+ and CD8+ clones were defined. Regulatory or non-regulatory origin of alloreactive CD4+ clones was assigned by matching sequences to the sorted unstimulated Treg and non-Treg repertoires. In TCRdb, the immuneACCESS table is reduced to in-frame sequences with V and J assigned. These tables do not hold every clone; where another copy was compared, an unresolved V gene accounts for under half, and the others remain unexplained. That table supplies the V and J calls and clone size; D and trimming were determined from the DNA. The sample includes some 120,000 clones, with less than 95% observed a single time. 1.5% to 2% of the sample is in the top ten clones.

The CDR3 measures 15 amino acids from cysteine to phenylalanine. CDR3 DNA is the only sequence kept; it has 45 bases, read in frame from the first base. Looking up the germline V gene yields CDR1 SGHTA and CDR2 FQGTGA. At the junction V is shortened by 5 bases and J by 2 bases; bases outside the gene matches: 6. The chain is assembled from TRBV7-3 and TRBJ2-3, with TRBD1 identical over 8 junction bases. The sequenced material came from non-Treg CD4+ T cells sorted from blood. Taken with the paper, the label for cell subset or site translates to: FACS-sorted unstimulated CD4+ non-regulatory T cells. This receptor was obtained from a human donor in good health. The nucleotide sequence is given as TGTGCCAGCAGCCCGGACAGGGCTTTCACAGATACGCAGTATTTT. It translates as CASSPDRAFTDTQYF.